Listed below are T cell receptor beta chains from one sample, sequenced in a study of blood T cell repertoires in COVID-19. Only in-frame clones appear in the TCRdb table, and some are missing; sequencing was by immunoSEQ multiplex PCR. The sample contains around 98,000 clones, more than 60% of which appear only once. Sequencing used peripheral blood. These receptors were taken from a man between 65 and 85 years old with acute or convalescent COVID-19. Both conserved end residues are part of each CDR3. Rows may omit the clone size; those that give it use once, few, many or a size class.

-	TRBV6-5	TRBJ1-1	CASSYTPGRTEAFF
-	TRBV6-2/TRBV6-3	TRBJ2-5	CASSFVRQGARETQYF
-	TRBV4-3	TRBJ1-4	CASSQDLWTGDNEKLFF
-	TRBV19	TRBJ1-2	CASSGRGYGYTF
-	TRBV9	TRBJ2-5	CASSLSRDTYETQYF
-	TRBV19	TRBJ2-7	CASSRSGQGIHEQYF
-	TRBV5-8	TRBJ1-5	CASSFPPYQPQHF
-	TRBV6-2/TRBV6-3	TRBJ2-5	CASSPLRLAGSLGTQYF
-	TRBV5-5	TRBJ1-1	CASSPDRVEAFF
few	TRBV10-3	TRBJ2-2	CAIRSGLAGFSNTGELFF
-	TRBV4-3	TRBJ1-1	CASSQSPGDMNTEAFF
-	TRBV6-5	TRBJ2-1	CASSLGQGASGEQFF
-	TRBV7-2	TRBJ1-4	CASSIGNTNEKLFF
-	TRBV24-1	TRBJ1-3	CATSTTGTGRNTIYF
-	TRBV7-2	TRBJ2-1	CASSLWREDNEQFF
-	TRBV30	TRBJ2-1	CARGGLAGLNEQFF